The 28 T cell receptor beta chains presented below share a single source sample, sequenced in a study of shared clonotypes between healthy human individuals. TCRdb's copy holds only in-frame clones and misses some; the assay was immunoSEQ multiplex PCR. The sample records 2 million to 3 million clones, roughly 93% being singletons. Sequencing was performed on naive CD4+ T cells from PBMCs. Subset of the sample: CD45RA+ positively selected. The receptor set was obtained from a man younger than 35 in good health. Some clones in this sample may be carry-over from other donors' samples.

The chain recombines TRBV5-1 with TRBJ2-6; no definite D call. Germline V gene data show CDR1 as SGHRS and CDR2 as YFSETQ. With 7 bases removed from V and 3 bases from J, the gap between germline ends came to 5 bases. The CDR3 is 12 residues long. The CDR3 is CASGDGANVLTF. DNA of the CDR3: TGCGCCAGCGGTGATGGGGCCAACGTCCTGACTTTC.

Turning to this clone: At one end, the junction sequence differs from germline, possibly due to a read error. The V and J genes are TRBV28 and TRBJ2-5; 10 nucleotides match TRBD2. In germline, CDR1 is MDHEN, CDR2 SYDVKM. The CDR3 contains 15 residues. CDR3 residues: CASSSIAGGGETQYF. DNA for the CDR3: TGTGCCAGTAGTTCTATAGCGGGAGGCGGTGAGACCCAGTACTTC.

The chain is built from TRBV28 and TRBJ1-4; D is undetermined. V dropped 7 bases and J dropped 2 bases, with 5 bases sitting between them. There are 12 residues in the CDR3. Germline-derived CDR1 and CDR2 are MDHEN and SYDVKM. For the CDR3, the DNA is TGTGCCAGCAAGGGTACTAATGAAAAACTGTTTTTT. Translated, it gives CASKGTNEKLFF.

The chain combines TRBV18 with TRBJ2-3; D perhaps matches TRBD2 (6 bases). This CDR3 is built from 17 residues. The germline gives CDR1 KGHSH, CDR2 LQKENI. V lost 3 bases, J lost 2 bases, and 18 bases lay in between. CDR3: CASSPFTTSRATDTQYF. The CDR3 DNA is TGTGCCAGCTCACCTTTTACAACTAGCAGGGCCACAGATACGCAGTATTTT.

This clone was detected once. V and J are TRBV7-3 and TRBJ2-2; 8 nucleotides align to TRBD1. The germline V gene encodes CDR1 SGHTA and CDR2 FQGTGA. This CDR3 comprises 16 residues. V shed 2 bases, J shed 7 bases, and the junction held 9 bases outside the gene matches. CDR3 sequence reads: CASSLLDRGKGGELFF. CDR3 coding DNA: TGTGCCAGCAGCTTACTTGACAGGGGCAAAGGCGGGGAGCTGTTTTTT. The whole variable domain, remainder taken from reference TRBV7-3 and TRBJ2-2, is GAGVSQTPSNKVTEKGKYVELRCDPISGHTALYWYRQSLGQGPEFLIYFQGTGAADDSGLPNDRFFAVRPEGSVSTLKIQRTERGDSAVYLCASSLLDRGKGGELFFGEGSRLTVL.

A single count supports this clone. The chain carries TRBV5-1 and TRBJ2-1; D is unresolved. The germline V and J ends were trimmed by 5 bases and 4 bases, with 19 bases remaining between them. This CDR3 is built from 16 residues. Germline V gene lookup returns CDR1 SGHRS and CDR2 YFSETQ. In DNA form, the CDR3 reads TGCGCCAGCAGGCATGCATTTGGAGCGTCTTACAATGAGCAGTTCTTC. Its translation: CASRHAFGASYNEQFF.

The CDR3 bases are TGTGCCAGCACCCTATGGGGGGCTGAAGCTTTCTTT. This encodes CASTLWGAEAFF. The chain carries TRBV28 and TRBJ1-1; tentatively, D is TRBD1 (5 bases). The germline gives CDR1 MDHEN, CDR2 SYDVKM. The germline V and J ends were trimmed by 7 bases and 6 bases, with 12 bases remaining between them. CDR3 length equals 12 residues. The full variable domain, with the rest looked up from reference TRBV28 and TRBJ1-1, is DVKVTQSSRYLVKRTGEKVFLECVQDMDHENMFWYRQDPGLGLRLIYFSYDVKMKEKGDIPEGYSVSREKKERFSLILESASTNQTSMYLCASTLWGAEAFFGQGTRLTVV.

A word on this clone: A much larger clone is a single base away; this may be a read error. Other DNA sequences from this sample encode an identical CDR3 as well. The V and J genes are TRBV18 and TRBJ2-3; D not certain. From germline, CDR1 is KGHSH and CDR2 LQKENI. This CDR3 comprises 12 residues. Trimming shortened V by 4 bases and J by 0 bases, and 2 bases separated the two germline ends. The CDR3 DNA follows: TGTGCCAGCTCACAAAGCACAGATACGCAGTATTTT. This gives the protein CASSQSTDTQYF.

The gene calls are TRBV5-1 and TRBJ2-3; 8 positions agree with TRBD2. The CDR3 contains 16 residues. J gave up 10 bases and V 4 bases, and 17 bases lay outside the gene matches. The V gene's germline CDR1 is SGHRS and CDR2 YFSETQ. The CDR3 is CASSDKASGRLVAQYF. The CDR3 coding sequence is TGCGCCAGCAGCGACAAGGCCAGCGGGAGATTGGTCGCGCAGTATTTT.

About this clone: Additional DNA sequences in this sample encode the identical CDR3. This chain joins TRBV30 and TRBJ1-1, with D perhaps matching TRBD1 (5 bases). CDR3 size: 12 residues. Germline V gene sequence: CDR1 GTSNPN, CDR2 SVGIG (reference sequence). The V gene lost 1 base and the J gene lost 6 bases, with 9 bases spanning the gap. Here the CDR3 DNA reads TGTGCCTGGAGTGATAGGGGTGCTGAAGCTTTCTTT. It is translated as CAWSDRGAEAFF.

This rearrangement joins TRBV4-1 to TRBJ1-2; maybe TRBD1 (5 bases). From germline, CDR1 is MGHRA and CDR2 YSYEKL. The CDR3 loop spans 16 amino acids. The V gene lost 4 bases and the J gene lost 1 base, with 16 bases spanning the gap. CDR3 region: CASSRATGAFNYGYTF. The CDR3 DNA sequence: TGCGCCAGCAGCCGAGCTACCGGGGCATTTAACTATGGCTACACCTTC.

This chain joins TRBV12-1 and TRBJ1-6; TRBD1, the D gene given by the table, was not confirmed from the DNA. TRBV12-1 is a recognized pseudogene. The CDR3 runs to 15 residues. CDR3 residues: CASSETRGRDSPLHF. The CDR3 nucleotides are TGTGCCAGCAGCGAAACCAGGGGGCGCGATTCACCCCTCCACTTT.

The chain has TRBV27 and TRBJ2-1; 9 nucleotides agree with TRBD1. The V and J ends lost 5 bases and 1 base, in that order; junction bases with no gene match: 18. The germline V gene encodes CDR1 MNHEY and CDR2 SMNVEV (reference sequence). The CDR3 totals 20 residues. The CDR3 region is CASSPRMGTGKGRSYNEQFF. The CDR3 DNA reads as TGTGCCAGCAGTCCACGGATGGGGACAGGGAAGGGAAGATCCTACAATGAGCAGTTCTTC.

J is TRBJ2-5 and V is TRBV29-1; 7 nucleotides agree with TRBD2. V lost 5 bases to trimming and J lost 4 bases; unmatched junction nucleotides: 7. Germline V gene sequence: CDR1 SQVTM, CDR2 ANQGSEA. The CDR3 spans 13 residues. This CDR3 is CSVRGRGRETQYF. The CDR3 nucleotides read TGCAGCGTTCGGGGGAGGGGTAGAGAGACCCAGTACTTC.

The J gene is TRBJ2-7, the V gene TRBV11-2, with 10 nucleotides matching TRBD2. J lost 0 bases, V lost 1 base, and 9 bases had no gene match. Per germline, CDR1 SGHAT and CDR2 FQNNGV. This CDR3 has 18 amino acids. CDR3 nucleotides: TGTGCCAGCAGCTTAGGGTCAGGACTAGCGGATAGCTCCTACGAGCAGTACTTC. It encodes CASSLGSGLADSSYEQYF.

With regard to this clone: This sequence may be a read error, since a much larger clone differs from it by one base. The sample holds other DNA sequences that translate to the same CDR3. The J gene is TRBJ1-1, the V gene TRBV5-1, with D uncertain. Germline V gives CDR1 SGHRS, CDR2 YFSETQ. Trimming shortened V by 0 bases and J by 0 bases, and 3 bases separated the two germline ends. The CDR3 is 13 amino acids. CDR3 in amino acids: CASSLVLNTEAFF. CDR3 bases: TGCGCCAGCAGCTTGGTGTTGAACACTGAAGCTTTCTTT.

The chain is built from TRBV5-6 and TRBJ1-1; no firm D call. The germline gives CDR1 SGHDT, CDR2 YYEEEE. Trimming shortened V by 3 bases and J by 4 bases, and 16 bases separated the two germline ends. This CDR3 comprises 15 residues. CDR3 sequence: CASSYGVVRSTEAFF. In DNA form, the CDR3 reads TGTGCCAGCAGCTACGGGGTAGTTCGGAGCACTGAAGCTTTCTTT. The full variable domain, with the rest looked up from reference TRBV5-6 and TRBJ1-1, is DAGVTQSPTHLIKTRGQQVTLRCSPKSGHDTVSWYQQALGQGPQFIFQYYEEEERQRGNFPDRFSGHQFPNYSSELNVNALLLGDSALYLCASSYGVVRSTEAFFGQGTRLTVV.

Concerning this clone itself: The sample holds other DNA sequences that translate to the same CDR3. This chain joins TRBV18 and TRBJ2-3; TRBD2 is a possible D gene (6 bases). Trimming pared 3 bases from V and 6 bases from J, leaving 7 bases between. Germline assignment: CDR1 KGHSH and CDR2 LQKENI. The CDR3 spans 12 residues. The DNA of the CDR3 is TGTGCCAGCTCACCGGGAGGCGATACGCAGTATTTT. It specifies CASSPGGDTQYF.

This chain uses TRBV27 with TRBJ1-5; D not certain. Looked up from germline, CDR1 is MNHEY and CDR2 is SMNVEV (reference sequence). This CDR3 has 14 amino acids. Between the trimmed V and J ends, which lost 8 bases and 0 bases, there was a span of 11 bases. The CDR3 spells CASATTYSNQPQHF. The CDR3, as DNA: TGTGCCAGCGCCACCACCTATAGCAATCAGCCCCAGCATTTT.

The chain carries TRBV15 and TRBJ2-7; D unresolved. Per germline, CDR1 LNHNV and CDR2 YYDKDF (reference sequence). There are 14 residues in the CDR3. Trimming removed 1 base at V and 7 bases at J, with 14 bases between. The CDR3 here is CATSRGRTVREQYF. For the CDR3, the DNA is TGTGCCACCAGCAGAGGTCGGACCGTTAGGGAGCAGTACTTC.

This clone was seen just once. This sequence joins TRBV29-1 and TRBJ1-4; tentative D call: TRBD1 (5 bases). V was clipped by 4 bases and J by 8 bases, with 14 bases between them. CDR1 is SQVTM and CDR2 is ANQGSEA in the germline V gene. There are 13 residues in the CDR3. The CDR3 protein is CSVARNTGEKLFF. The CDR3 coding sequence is TGCAGCGTTGCCCGAAATACAGGAGAAAAACTGTTTTTT.

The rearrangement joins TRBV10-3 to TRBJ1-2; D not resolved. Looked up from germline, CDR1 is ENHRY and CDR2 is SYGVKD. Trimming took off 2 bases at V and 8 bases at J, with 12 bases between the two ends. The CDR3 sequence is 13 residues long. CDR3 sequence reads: CAISERPLGGYTF. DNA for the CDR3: TGTGCCATCAGTGAGCGACCCCTGGGGGGCTACACCTTC.

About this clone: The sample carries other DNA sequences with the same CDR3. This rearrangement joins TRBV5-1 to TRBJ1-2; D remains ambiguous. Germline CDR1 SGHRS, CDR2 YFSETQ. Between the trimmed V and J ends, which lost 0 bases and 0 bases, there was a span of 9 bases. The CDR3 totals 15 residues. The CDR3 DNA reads TGCGCCAGCAGCTTGGGATCGGTAGCTAACTATGGCTACACCTTC. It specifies CASSLGSVANYGYTF.

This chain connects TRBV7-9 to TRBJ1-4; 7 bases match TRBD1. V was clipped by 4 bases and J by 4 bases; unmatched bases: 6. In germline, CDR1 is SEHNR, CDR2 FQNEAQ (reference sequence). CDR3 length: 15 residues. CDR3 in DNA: TGTGCCAGCAGCTCTCAGACAGGGCGTAATGAAAAACTGTTTTTT. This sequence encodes CASSSQTGRNEKLFF.

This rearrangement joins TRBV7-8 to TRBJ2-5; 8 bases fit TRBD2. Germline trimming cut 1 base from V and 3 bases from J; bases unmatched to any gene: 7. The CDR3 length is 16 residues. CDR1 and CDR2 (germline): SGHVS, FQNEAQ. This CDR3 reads CASSLGGGRTEETQYF. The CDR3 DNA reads TGTGCCAGCAGCTTAGGAGGCGGGAGGACTGAAGAGACCCAGTACTTC.

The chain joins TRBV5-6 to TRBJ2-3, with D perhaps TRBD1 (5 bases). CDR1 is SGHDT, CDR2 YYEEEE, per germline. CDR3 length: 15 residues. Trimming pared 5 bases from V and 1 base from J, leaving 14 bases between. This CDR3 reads CASRLKGAGTDTQYF. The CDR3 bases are TGTGCCAGCAGACTGAAAGGGGCTGGCACAGATACGCAGTATTTT.

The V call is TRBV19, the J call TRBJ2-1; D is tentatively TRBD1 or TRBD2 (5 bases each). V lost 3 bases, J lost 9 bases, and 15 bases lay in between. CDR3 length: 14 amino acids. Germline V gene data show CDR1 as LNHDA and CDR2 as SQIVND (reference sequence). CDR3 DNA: TGTGCCAGTAGTATCTCTCGGGGACGGGTTGAGCAGTTCTTC. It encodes CASSISRGRVEQFF.

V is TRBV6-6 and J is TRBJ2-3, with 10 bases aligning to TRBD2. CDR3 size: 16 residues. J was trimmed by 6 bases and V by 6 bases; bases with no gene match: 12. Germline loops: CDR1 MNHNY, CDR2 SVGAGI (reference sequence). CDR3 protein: CASSVAGLASSDTQYF. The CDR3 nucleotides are TGTGCCAGCAGCGTTGCGGGACTAGCGAGTTCGGATACGCAGTATTTT.